One and the same sample provided the 26 T cell receptor beta chains below, sequenced in a study of T-cell reconstitution after alpha-beta-depleted transplantation in children. A library of TCRbeta sequences, prepared with unique molecular identifiers, was generated. Each CDR3 protein is one row after TCRdb ran MiXCR on the PCR reads. The sample lists hundreds of thousands of distinct CDR3 sequences, under 15% occurring once. The material was PBMCs, obtained before TCRalphabeta/CD19-depleted stem cell transplant. The receptors originated from a girl aged 2-15 years with congenital amegakaryocytic thrombocytopenia, due to receive a stem cell transplant.

This clonotype was found many times. The rearrangement joins TRBV4-2 to TRBJ2-7, with 8 bases identical to TRBD2. V trimming: 3 bases; J trimming: 2 bases; junction bases outside the gene matches: 6. Germline loops: CDR1 LGHNA, CDR2 YNFKEQ. CDR3 length equals 15 residues. The CDR3 sequence: CASSQATSGAYEQYF. For the CDR3, the DNA is TGTGCCAGCAGCCAGGCCACTAGCGGAGCCTACGAGCAGTACTTC.

This clonotype was seen ten or more times. The rearrangement links TRBV28 to TRBJ2-7, with D possibly being TRBD2 (6 bases). CDR3 length: 16 amino acids. The V end was cut by 3 bases, the J end by 0 bases, with 15 bases between. Germline assignment: CDR1 MDHEN and CDR2 SYDVKM. CDR3 amino acids: CASSFSVDYRSYEQYF. The CDR3 bases are TGTGCCAGCAGTTTCAGTGTGGACTACCGCTCCTACGAGCAGTACTTC. The full variable domain, its missing parts supplied by reference TRBV28 and TRBJ2-7, is DVKVTQSSRYLVKRTGEKVFLECVQDMDHENMFWYRQDPGLGLRLIYFSYDVKMKEKGDIPEGYSVSREKKERFSLILESASTNQTSMYLCASSFSVDYRSYEQYFGPGTRLTVT.

This clonotype appeared once. The junction and the germline gene differ at one end; a read error may be behind it. This chain uses TRBV3-1 with TRBJ2-2; 7 positions match TRBD1. The CDR3 runs 16 residues. The V gene's germline CDR1 is LGHDT and CDR2 YNNKEL (reference sequence). The chain's CDR3 is CACSPTGTDITGELFF. DNA of the CDR3: TGTGCCTGCAGCCCAACCGGGACAGATATCACCGGGGAGCTGTTTTTT.

The table lists this clonotype with a few counts. CDR3 bases: TGTGCCAGCAGCTCACTGGAAGGACAGGCGTGGTCCTACGAGCAGTACTTC. Protein: CASSSLEGQAWSYEQYF. This sequence joins TRBV5-5 and TRBJ2-7; 7 bases agree with TRBD1. The CDR3 is 17 amino acids. J gave up 1 base and V 3 bases, and 13 bases lay outside the gene matches. Looked up from germline, CDR1 is SGHKS and CDR2 is YYEKEE (reference sequence).

This clonotype occurred many times. This chain joins TRBV12-3 or TRBV12-4 and TRBJ2-1; D call uncertain. The CDR3 is made up of 17 amino acids. Trimming cost V 2 bases and J 8 bases, with 22 bases left between them. The CDR3 loop reads CASSLKFWSGPGDEQFF. The CDR3, as DNA: TGTGCCAGCAGTTTAAAGTTTTGGTCGGGCCCTGGGGATGAGCAGTTCTTC.

This clonotype was detected ten times or more. V gene TRBV12-3 or TRBV12-4 combines with J gene TRBJ2-7, with D possibly TRBD1 on 5 matching bases. With 6 bases removed from V and 6 bases from J, the gap between germline ends came to 9 bases. CDR3 size: 11 residues. DNA of the CDR3: TGTGCCAGCAGCCAGGGTTTCGAGCAGTACTTC. Its translation: CASSQGFEQYF.

With regard to this clonotype: A much larger clonotype is one base distant, so this may be a read error. The genes are TRBV20-1 and TRBJ2-7, with D possibly matching TRBD1 (6 bases). Germline CDR1 and CDR2: DFQATT and SNEGSKA (reference sequence). The CDR3 loop spans 14 amino acids. CDR3 residues: CSALIQDSPYEQNF. Written as DNA, the CDR3 is TGCAGTGCCCTAATCCAGGACAGCCCCTACGAGCAGAACTTC.

This clonotype was recorded at least ten times. V is TRBV5-1 and J is TRBJ2-7; D might be TRBD1 (6 bases). Germline V CDR1 and CDR2: SGHRS, YFSETQ. This CDR3 region has 15 residues. V was cut by 0 bases and J by 4 bases, with 14 bases left in between. As DNA, the CDR3 is TGCGCCAGCAGCTTGGAAGGCAGGGGTCCTTACGAGCAGTACTTC. It translates to CASSLEGRGPYEQYF.

This clonotype came up many times. The chain has TRBV7-6 and TRBJ2-3; tentative D call: TRBD2 (5 bases). The CDR3 covers 15 residues. Trimming pared 6 bases from V and 4 bases from J, leaving 17 bases between. Looked up from germline, CDR1 is SGHVS and CDR2 is FNYEAQ. The DNA of the CDR3 is TGTGCCAGCAGGGAGGAGCGGAATGGGGCAGATACGCAGTATTTT. It specifies CASREERNGADTQYF. Filled out from reference TRBV7-6 and TRBJ2-3, the complete variable domain reads GAGVSQSPRYKVTKRGQDVALRCDPISGHVSLYWYRQALGQGPEFLTYFNYEAQQDKSGLPNDRFSAERPEGSISTLTIQRTEQRDSAMYRCASREERNGADTQYFGPGTRLTVL.

This clonotype was observed a handful of times. The CDR3 is CASSLASGRNEQFF. The CDR3 nucleotides are TGTGCCAGCAGCTTAGCAAGCGGGAGAAATGAGCAGTTCTTC. The chain has TRBV7-9 and TRBJ2-1, with 8 nucleotides matching TRBD2. Germline V CDR1 and CDR2: SEHNR, FQNEAQ (reference sequence). The CDR3 consists of 14 residues. V shed 0 bases and J 7 bases; nucleotides not matched to a gene: 2.

This clonotype was seen more than once but under ten times. The rearrangement links TRBV28 to TRBJ2-3, with D hard to call. This CDR3 is 13 amino acids long. Germline V gene data show CDR1 as MDHEN and CDR2 as SYDVKM. V was shortened by 6 bases and J by 2 bases, with 9 bases between the two germline ends. The CDR3 coding sequence is TGTGCCAGCAGGAATACAAACACAGATACGCAGTATTTT. Translated: CASRNTNTDTQYF.

This clonotype was seen ten or more times. The genes are TRBV29-1 and TRBJ2-2; 8 bases fit TRBD1. CDR1 and CDR2 from the germline V gene are SQVTM and ANQGSEA. Trimming took 4 bases from V and 3 from J; bases not matched to a gene: 10. The CDR3 is 16 amino acids. CDR3: CSVGKGQGADTGELFF. The CDR3 DNA sequence: TGCAGCGTTGGGAAGGGTCAGGGGGCCGACACCGGGGAGCTGTTTTTT.

This clonotype was seen ten or more times. This sequence joins TRBV20-1 and TRBJ2-3, with no clear D. The germline V gene has CDR1 DFQATT and CDR2 SNEGSKA (reference sequence). Trimming left V 5 bases short and J 5 bases short, with 5 bases between. This CDR3 spans 10 amino acids. The CDR3 coding sequence is TGCAGTGCTCCACGAGATACGCAGTATTTT. Protein: CSAPRDTQYF.

This clonotype was counted many times. The chain carries TRBV20-1 and TRBJ1-2, with D hard to call. Looked up from germline, CDR1 is DFQATT and CDR2 is SNEGSKA (reference sequence). V lost 3 bases to trimming and J lost 5 bases, with 13 bases between them. CDR3 length: 13 amino acids. The DNA of the CDR3 is TGCAGTGCTAGTGAAGGCGGCCGTTATGGCTACACCTTC. This gives the protein CSASEGGRYGYTF.

This clonotype was detected ten times or more. V gene TRBV5-1 combines with J gene TRBJ2-6, with D maybe TRBD2 (7 bases). The germline V gene has CDR1 SGHRS and CDR2 YFSETQ. Trimming pared 2 bases from V and 2 bases from J, leaving 11 bases between. There are 16 residues in the CDR3. Here the CDR3 reads CASSFTGGTGANVLTF. The CDR3 region has the DNA TGCGCCAGCAGCTTTACGGGGGGCACTGGGGCCAACGTCCTGACTTTC.

This clonotype occurred many times. This rearrangement joins TRBV18 to TRBJ2-5, with 7 nucleotides matching TRBD1. Germline-derived CDR1 and CDR2 are KGHSH and LQKENI. Unmatched junction bases numbered 6, after V lost 3 bases and J lost 5 bases. This CDR3 comprises 14 residues. CDR3: CASSPSDRAETQYF. CDR3 sequence (DNA): TGTGCCAGCTCACCTTCCGACAGGGCTGAGACCCAGTACTTC.

This clonotype was recorded at least ten times. The chain has TRBV9 and TRBJ2-3; weak D call: TRBD2 (6 bases). The V gene's germline CDR1 is SGDLS and CDR2 YYNGEE. The CDR3 is 14 amino acids. Trimming removed 0 bases at V and 6 bases at J, with 11 bases between. In DNA form, the CDR3 reads TGTGCCAGCAGCGTAGGCGGGATCGGGGATACGCAGTATTTT. Protein product: CASSVGGIGDTQYF.

The V and J genes are TRBV6-5 and TRBJ2-1; a possible D gene is TRBD2 (6 bases). This CDR3 has 15 residues. CDR1 and CDR2 from the germline V gene are MNHEY and SVGAGI. Trimming removed 4 bases at V and 6 bases at J, with 16 bases between. CDR3 bases: TGTGCCAGCAGTTTGCTGGAGGGCCTAGGCAATGAGCAGTTCTTC. Translated, it gives CASSLLEGLGNEQFF.

This clonotype was seen many times. This chain uses TRBV5-1 with TRBJ2-7; weak D call: TRBD1 (6 bases). This CDR3 has 13 amino acids. Looked up from germline, CDR1 is SGHRS and CDR2 is YFSETQ. Trimming left V 3 bases short and J 1 base short, with 8 bases between. CDR3 sequence: CASSWTVSYEQYF. The CDR3 coding sequence is TGCGCCAGCAGCTGGACAGTATCCTACGAGCAGTACTTC. The complete variable domain, with remaining parts taken from reference TRBV5-1 and TRBJ2-7, reads KAGVTQTPRYLIKTRGQQVTLSCSPISGHRSVSWYQQTPGQGLQFLFEYFSETQRNKGNFPGRFSGRQFSNSRSEMNVSTLELGDSALYLCASSWTVSYEQYFGPGTRLTVT.

Note on this clonotype: The conserved phenylalanine or tryptophan normally closing the CDR3 is absent here, so this likely arose from a read error. In DNA form, the CDR3 reads TGCAGTGCTAGGAATTCGGCCGGGACTAGCGGGAGGTACAATGAGCAGTTCTCC. Its protein is CSARNSAGTSGRYNEQFS. J is TRBJ2-1 and V is TRBV20-1; the match to TRBD2 covers 15 bases. The CDR3 length is 18 residues. Per germline, CDR1 DFQATT and CDR2 SNEGSKA (reference sequence). The V and J ends lost 3 bases and 4 bases, in that order; junction bases with no gene match: 10.

This clonotype was recorded at least ten times. The chain is built from TRBV27 and TRBJ1-1; a weak D match, TRBD1 (6 bases). Trimming took off 5 bases at V and 2 bases at J, with 21 bases between the two ends. The CDR3 extends over 17 amino acids. Per germline, CDR1 MNHEY and CDR2 SMNVEV (reference sequence). The CDR3 DNA sequence: TGTGCCAGCAGTGCCACGAGGGGACAAATCTTAAACACTGAAGCTTTCTTT. It codes for CASSATRGQILNTEAFF.

In this sample, this clonotype turned up many times. The V and J genes are TRBV20-1 and TRBJ2-5, with D hard to call. Germline V gene sequence: CDR1 DFQATT, CDR2 SNEGSKA (reference sequence). Trimming left V 5 bases short and J 4 bases short, with 8 bases between. CDR3 size: 11 residues. The chain's CDR3 is CSASDPETQYF. CDR3 coding DNA: TGCAGTGCTTCGGACCCAGAGACCCAGTACTTC.

This clonotype was seen only a few times. The CDR3 region has the DNA TGTGCCAGCATGTGGGTATCCTTAGGGAATGAGCAGTTCTTC. Translating gives CASMWVSLGNEQFF. The V and J genes are TRBV7-8 and TRBJ2-1; D remains unclear. Germline V gives CDR1 SGHVS, CDR2 FQNEAQ. Trimming stripped 7 bases from V and 7 bases from J, with 17 bases between. This CDR3 is built from 14 residues.

The chain recombines TRBV12-3 or TRBV12-4 with TRBJ2-6; 8 bases align to TRBD2. The CDR3 has 20 amino acids. Unmatched junction bases numbered 17, after V lost 6 bases and J lost 1 base. The CDR3 reads CASSHTVAGSSFSGANVLTF. The CDR3 nucleotides are TGTGCCAGCAGCCATACGGTAGCGGGATCTTCTTTTTCTGGGGCCAACGTCCTGACTTTC.

The chain couples TRBV6-1 to TRBJ1-2, with D unclear. V dropped 6 bases and J dropped 5 bases, with 13 bases sitting between them. Germline CDR1 and CDR2: MNHNS and SASEGT. This CDR3 is built from 13 residues. CDR3 loop: CASSQTIGYGYTF. The CDR3 bases are TGTGCCAGCAGCCAGACAATCGGGTATGGCTACACCTTC.

This clonotype was detected many times. The V call is TRBV5-1, the J call TRBJ2-1; D may be TRBD1 or TRBD2 (6 bases each). This CDR3 has 13 amino acids. Per germline, CDR1 SGHRS and CDR2 YFSETQ. Trimming pared 6 bases from V and 6 bases from J, leaving 13 bases between. The CDR3 protein is CASTSGAINEQFF. CDR3 bases: TGCGCCAGCACCTCGGGGGCGATCAATGAGCAGTTCTTC.